This paragraph reports one T cell receptor beta chain. The sample originates from a study of neoadjuvant anti-PD-1 for oral cavity cancer. Germline V lookup: CDR1 LNHDA, CDR2 SQIVND (reference sequence). CDR3 length equals 14 residues. The V end was cut by 7 bases, the J end by 0 bases, with 9 bases between. The repertoire was sequenced with immunoSEQ multiplex PCR; TCRdb's copy has only in-frame clones and lacks some. The profile shows under 8,500 clones, less than 65% of them singletons. The source was tumor tissue, collected before nivolumab (anti-PD-1) treatment. This chain uses TRBV19 with TRBJ2-2; tentatively, D is TRBD1 or TRBD2 (5 bases each). The TCR comes from a person between 40 and 85 years old with oral cavity squamous cell carcinoma. CDR3 in DNA: TGTGCCAGTACGCGAGGGGCGAACACCGGGGAGCTGTTTTTT. Translation gives CASTRGANTGELFF.